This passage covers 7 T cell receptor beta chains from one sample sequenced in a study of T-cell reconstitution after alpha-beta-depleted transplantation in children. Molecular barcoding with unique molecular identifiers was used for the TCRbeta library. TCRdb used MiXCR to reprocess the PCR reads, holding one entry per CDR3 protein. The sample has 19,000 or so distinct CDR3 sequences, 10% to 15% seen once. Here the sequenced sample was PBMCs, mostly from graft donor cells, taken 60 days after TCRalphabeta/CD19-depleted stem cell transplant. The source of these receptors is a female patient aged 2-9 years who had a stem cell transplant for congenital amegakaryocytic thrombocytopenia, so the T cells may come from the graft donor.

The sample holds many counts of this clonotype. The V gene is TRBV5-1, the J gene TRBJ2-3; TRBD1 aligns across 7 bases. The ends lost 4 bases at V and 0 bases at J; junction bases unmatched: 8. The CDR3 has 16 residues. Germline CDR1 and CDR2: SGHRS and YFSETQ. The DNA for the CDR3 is TGCGCCAGCAGCCTTCAGGGGGATACTAGCACAGATACGCAGTATTTT. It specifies CASSLQGDTSTDTQYF.

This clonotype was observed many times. Here the CDR3 reads CSARGPGLSTDTQYF. In DNA form, the CDR3 reads TGCAGTGCTAGAGGGCCGGGACTATCCACAGATACGCAGTATTTT. This sequence joins TRBV20-1 and TRBJ2-3, with TRBD2 matching 7 bases. The CDR3 is 15 residues long. Germline loops: CDR1 DFQATT, CDR2 SNEGSKA (reference sequence). V shed 1 base, J shed 2 bases, and the junction held 6 bases outside the gene matches.

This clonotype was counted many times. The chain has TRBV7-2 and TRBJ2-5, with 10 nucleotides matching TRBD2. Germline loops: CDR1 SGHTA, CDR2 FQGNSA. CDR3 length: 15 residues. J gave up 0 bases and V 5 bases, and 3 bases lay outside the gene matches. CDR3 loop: CASSAAGGYQETQYF. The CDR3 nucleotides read TGTGCCAGCAGCGCAGCGGGAGGGTACCAAGAGACCCAGTACTTC.

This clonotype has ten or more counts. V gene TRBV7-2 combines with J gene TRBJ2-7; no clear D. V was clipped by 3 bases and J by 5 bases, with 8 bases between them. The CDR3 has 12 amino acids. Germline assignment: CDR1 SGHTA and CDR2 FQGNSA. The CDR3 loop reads CASSFYGNEQYF. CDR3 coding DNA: TGTGCCAGCAGCTTTTACGGTAACGAGCAGTACTTC.

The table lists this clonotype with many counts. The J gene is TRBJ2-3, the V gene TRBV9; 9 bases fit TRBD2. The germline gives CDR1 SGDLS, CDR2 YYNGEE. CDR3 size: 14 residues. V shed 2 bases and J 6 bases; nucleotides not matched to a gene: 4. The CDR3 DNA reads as TGTGCCAGCAGCGTGGGACTAGCTGTTGATACGCAGTATTTT. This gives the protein CASSVGLAVDTQYF.

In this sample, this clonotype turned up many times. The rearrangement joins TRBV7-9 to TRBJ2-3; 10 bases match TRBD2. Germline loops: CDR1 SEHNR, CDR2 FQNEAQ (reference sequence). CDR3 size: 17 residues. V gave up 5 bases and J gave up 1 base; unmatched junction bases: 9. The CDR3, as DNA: TGTGCCAGCAGCGTCACAACCGGGACTAGCGGCACAGATACGCAGTATTTT. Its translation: CASSVTTGTSGTDTQYF.

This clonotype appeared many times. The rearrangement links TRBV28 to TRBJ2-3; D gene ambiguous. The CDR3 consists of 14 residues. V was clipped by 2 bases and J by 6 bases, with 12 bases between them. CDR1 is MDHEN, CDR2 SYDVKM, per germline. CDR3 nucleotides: TGTGCCAGCAGTTTACTGGCCGGTATGGATACGCAGTATTTT. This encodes CASSLLAGMDTQYF.